This TCR beta chain was obtained from a study of T cell repertoires in cytomegalovirus infection. Study overall: Public TCR beta signatures marked donors with CMV infection and the matching HLA. Study-wide points: The study found HLA-C-restricted CMV-specific TCR beta clonotypes dominating the ex vivo response. Of the TCR beta families, the public ones yielded a cumulative frequency that identified carriers of CMV plus the relevant HLA.

Germline loops: CDR1 SGHTA, CDR2 FQGNSA. V lost 2 bases, J lost 4 bases, and 24 bases lay in between. This CDR3 has 19 residues. The sample holds many counts of this clonotype. Its target is not known. MiXCR was run by TCRdb on the reads, yielding one entry per CDR3 protein. The repertoire includes about 360,000 distinct CDR3 sequences, over 15% of them detected once, and about 10% sits in the top ten. The sequenced sample consisted of PBMCs. The clonotype originates from a human donor in good health (CMV status not recorded). Some clones in this sample may be carry-over from other donors' samples. The rearrangement joins TRBV7-2 to TRBJ2-1; tentatively, D is TRBD1 or TRBD2 (6 bases each). Here the CDR3 DNA reads TGTGCCAGCAGCTTATTAGGGGACAAGAGCAGGAGGGCGTACAATGAGCAGTTCTTC. Translation: CASSLLGDKSRRAYNEQFF.